This TCR beta chain derives from a study of T cell repertoires in cytomegalovirus infection. Study context: Public signatures in TCR beta pointed to CMV infection and matching HLA type.

Study-wide results and caveats: HLA-C-restricted CMV clonotypes gave the most frequent clonotype in two of eight donors. Cumulative frequency (of public TCR beta family members) identified carriers of CMV plus the relevant HLA.

CDR1 SGHTA and CDR2 FQGNSA come from the germline V gene. Trimming cost V 7 bases and J 4 bases, with 16 bases left between them. CDR3 length: 14 amino acids. About this clonotype itself: Its antigen is unknown.

TCRdb re-called the reads with MiXCR, one entry per CDR3 protein. Found here are more than 650,000 distinct CDR3 sequences, about 40% of them singletons; the top ten hold around 2.6%. The source material was PBMCs. V gene TRBV7-2 combines with J gene TRBJ1-1; D is uncertain. This sequence originates from a human donor in good health (CMV status not recorded). Some clones in this sample may be carry-over from other donors' samples. CDR3 coding DNA: TGTGCCAGCACCCACCAGCGGGGTGCCACTGAAGCTTTCTTT. It specifies CASTHQRGATEAFF. Looking up the rest from reference TRBV7-2 and TRBJ1-1 gives the full variable domain: GAGVSQSPSNKVTEKGKDVELRCDPISGHTALYWYRQSLGQGLEFLIYFQGNSAPDKSGLPSDRFSAERTGGSVSTLTIQRTQQEDSAVYLCASTHQRGATEAFFGQGTRLTVV.